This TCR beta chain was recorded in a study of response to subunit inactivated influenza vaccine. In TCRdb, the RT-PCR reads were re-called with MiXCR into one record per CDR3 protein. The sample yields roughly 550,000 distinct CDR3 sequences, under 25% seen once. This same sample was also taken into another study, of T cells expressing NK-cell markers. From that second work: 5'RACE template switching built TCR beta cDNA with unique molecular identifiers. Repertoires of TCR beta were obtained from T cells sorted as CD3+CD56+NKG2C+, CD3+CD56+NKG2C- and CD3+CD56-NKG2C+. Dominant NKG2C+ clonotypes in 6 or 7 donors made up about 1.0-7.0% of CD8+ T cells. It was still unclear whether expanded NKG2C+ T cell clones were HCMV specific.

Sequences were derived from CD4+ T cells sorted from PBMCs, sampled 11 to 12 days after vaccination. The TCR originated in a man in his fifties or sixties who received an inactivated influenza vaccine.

In nucleotides, the CDR3 is TGTGCCAGCAGTTCCTCGGGACAGGGGAACAATGAGCAGTTCTTC. Encoded protein: CASSSSGQGNNEQFF. The rearrangement uses TRBV6-2 or TRBV6-3 and TRBJ2-1; 10 nucleotides agree with TRBD1. V was clipped by 4 bases and J by 5 bases; unmatched bases: 5. Per the germline V gene, CDR1 is MNHEY and CDR2 is SVGEGT. The CDR3 is 15 residues long.